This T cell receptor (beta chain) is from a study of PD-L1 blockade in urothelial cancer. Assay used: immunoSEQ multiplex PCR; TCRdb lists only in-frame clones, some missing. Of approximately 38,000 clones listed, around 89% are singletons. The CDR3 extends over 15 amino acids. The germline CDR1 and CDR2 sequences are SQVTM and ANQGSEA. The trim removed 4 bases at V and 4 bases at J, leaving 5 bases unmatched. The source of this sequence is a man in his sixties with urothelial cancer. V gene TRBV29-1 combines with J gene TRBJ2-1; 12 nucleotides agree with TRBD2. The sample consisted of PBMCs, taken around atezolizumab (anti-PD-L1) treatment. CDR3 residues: CSVGLAGGWYNEQFF. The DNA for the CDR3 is TGCAGCGTTGGCCTAGCGGGGGGGTGGTACAATGAGCAGTTCTTC.